This entry is about one T cell receptor beta chain. The sample is drawn from a study of blood T cell repertoires in COVID-19. On the study more broadly: Both acute and convalescent COVID-19 samples were obtained from the United States, Italy and Spain. Sample material is recorded as cDNA or gDNA derived from T cells, B-cell-depleted T cells, or PBMCs.

Germline V gives CDR1 MDHEN, CDR2 SYDVKM. The CDR3 runs 15 residues. V dropped 8 bases and J dropped 5; count of bases not matched to a gene: 12. In the authors' methods: Reference gene primer amplification yielded estimated nucleated cell counts. The protocol was immunoSEQ multiplex PCR, while the TCRdb copy is restricted to in-frame clones and leaves out a portion. From that table come the V and J calls and clone size; the DNA was used to work out D and trimming. Among under 300,000 clones, about 87% were seen once, and the ten largest hold around 7.3%. The sequencing input was peripheral blood. The sequence came from a woman aged 70-85 years with active or convalescent COVID-19. The rearrangement links TRBV28 to TRBJ1-1; 9 positions match TRBD1. This CDR3 is CASGRQGGALTEAFF. CDR3 nucleotide sequence: TGTGCCAGCGGCAGACAGGGGGGCGCTCTTACTGAAGCTTTCTTT.